Listed here are 5 T cell receptor beta chains from one sample, sequenced in a study of fetal regulatory T cell absence and autoimmunity. TCRdb's copy holds only in-frame clones and misses some; the assay was immunoSEQ multiplex PCR. The data hold about 46,000 clones, with roughly four fifths observed a single time. The sequenced material came from cord blood. The receptor set was obtained from a newborn boy with IPEX syndrome.

The chain links TRBV5-1 to TRBJ2-5; TRBD2 aligns across 7 bases. Trimming took 4 bases from V and 4 from J; bases not matched to a gene: 10. CDR3 length: 15 residues. Germline CDR1 reads SGHRS; CDR2 reads YFSETQ. The chain's CDR3 is CASSPFLGGTETQYF. DNA of the CDR3: TGCGCCAGCAGCCCCTTCCTGGGGGGGACAGAGACCCAGTACTTC. Using reference TRBV5-1 and TRBJ2-5 for the parts outside the CDR3, the full variable domain is KAGVTQTPRYLIKTRGQQVTLSCSPISGHRSVSWYQQTPGQGLQFLFEYFSETQRNKGNFPGRFSGRQFSNSRSEMNVSTLELGDSALYLCASSPFLGGTETQYFGPGTRLLVL.

The chain joins TRBV11-2 to TRBJ2-3; TRBD2 aligns across 9 bases. The CDR3 extends over 17 amino acids. V was clipped by 5 bases and J by 0 bases; unmatched bases: 9. Germline loops: CDR1 SGHAT, CDR2 FQNNGV. The CDR3 nucleotides read TGTGCCAGCAGCCGACTCCAGGGACTAGCTAGCACAGATACGCAGTATTTT. Its translation: CASSRLQGLASTDTQYF.

The rearrangement joins TRBV7-9 to TRBJ2-1; 8 bases map to TRBD2. V gave up 5 bases and J gave up 0 bases; unmatched junction bases: 6. Germline V gives CDR1 SEHNR, CDR2 FQNEAQ (reference sequence). The CDR3 spans 16 residues. This CDR3 reads CASSPTSGLSYNEQFF. DNA for the CDR3: TGTGCCAGCAGCCCCACTAGCGGTCTCTCCTACAATGAGCAGTTCTTC.

This clone is a singleton in its sample. The V call is TRBV19, the J call TRBJ1-1; 7 bases fit TRBD1. Germline trimming cut 3 bases from V and 5 bases from J; bases unmatched to any gene: 3. Germline assignment: CDR1 LNHDA and CDR2 SQIVND (reference sequence). This CDR3 region has 13 residues. CDR3 in amino acids: CASSMTGKTEAFF. The CDR3 DNA is TGTGCCAGTAGTATGACAGGGAAGACTGAAGCTTTCTTT.

The gene calls are TRBV6-5 and TRBJ2-7; the D gene is possibly TRBD2 (6 bases). Trimming cost V 6 bases and J 2 bases, with 11 bases left between them. CDR1 is MNHEY, CDR2 SVGAGI, per germline. The CDR3 is made up of 13 amino acids. CDR3 residues: CASRTRAAYEQYF. The CDR3 DNA reads TGTGCCAGCAGGACTAGGGCGGCCTACGAGCAGTACTTC.